The 18 T cell receptor beta chains below were found in one sample sequenced in a study of blood T cell repertoires in COVID-19. The data were produced by immunoSEQ multiplex PCR, yet TCRdb's version contains in-frame clones alone and is incomplete. The sample has about 120,000 clones; under 90% are singletons. Sequencing used peripheral blood. These receptors were obtained from a man aged 55 to 70 with acute or convalescent COVID-19.

The chain carries TRBV28 and TRBJ2-1; D not certain. CDR1 and CDR2 from the germline V gene are MDHEN and SYDVKM. The CDR3 consists of 12 residues. The V end was cut by 11 bases, the J end by 9 bases, with 17 bases between. CDR3 sequence: CAVISSLGEQFF. DNA of the CDR3: TGTGCCGTTATAAGCTCCCTAGGTGAGCAGTTCTTC.

This clone was recorded only once. The chain carries TRBV4-3 and TRBJ2-5, with 7 bases matching TRBD2. The CDR3 is 16 residues long. Germline CDR1 reads LGHNA; CDR2 reads YSLEER. V dropped 6 bases and J dropped 2; count of bases not matched to a gene: 12. The CDR3: CASSPFRGRMQETQYF. DNA of the CDR3: TGCGCCAGCAGTCCCTTTCGCGGGAGAATGCAAGAGACCCAGTACTTC.

This clone showed up just once. The chain has TRBV5-6 and TRBJ1-2; 7 bases match TRBD1. V lost 7 bases to trimming and J lost 2 bases; unmatched junction nucleotides: 5. This CDR3 is built from 13 residues. Germline assignment: CDR1 SGHDT and CDR2 YYEEEE. Here the CDR3 DNA reads TGTGCCAGCCGGCAGGGGGTGAACTATGGCTACACCTTC. It yields the protein CASRQGVNYGYTF.

The genes are TRBV5-5 and TRBJ1-1, with D tentatively TRBD1 (6 bases). Germline CDR1 is SGHKS and CDR2 is YYEKEE (reference sequence). The V end was cut by 1 base, the J end by 5 bases, with 18 bases between. This CDR3 comprises 16 residues. DNA for the CDR3: TGTGCCAGCAGCTTGACCCAGGACAGTTTTAAGACTGAAGCTTTCTTT. It specifies CASSLTQDSFKTEAFF. The entire variable domain, with the rest obtained from reference TRBV5-5 and TRBJ1-1, is as follows: DAGVTQSPTHLIKTRGQQVTLRCSPISGHKSVSWYQQVLGQGPQFIFQYYEKEERGRGNFPDRFSARQFPNYSSELNVNALLLGDSALYLCASSLTQDSFKTEAFFGQGTRLTVV.

The V gene is TRBV2, the J gene TRBJ2-2, with unresolved D. V lost 6 bases to trimming and J lost 3 bases, with 11 bases between them. Germline values: CDR1 SNHLY, CDR2 FYNNEI. The CDR3 extends over 14 amino acids. The CDR3: CASSPLEDTGELFF. DNA for the CDR3: TGTGCCAGCAGCCCGCTAGAAGACACCGGGGAGCTGTTTTTT.

This clone was seen a few times. The V gene is TRBV7-6, the J gene TRBJ1-2, with D unclear. V was trimmed by 3 bases and J by 8 bases, leaving 13 bases between them. The CDR3 has 13 amino acids. Germline V gene data show CDR1 as SGHVS and CDR2 as FNYEAQ. This CDR3 is CASSLSLDSGYTF. CDR3 in DNA: TGTGCCAGCAGCTTGTCTCTGGATAGCGGCTACACCTTC.

The rearrangement links TRBV7-3 to TRBJ2-3, with D perhaps TRBD2 (5 bases). Looked up from germline, CDR1 is SGHTA and CDR2 is FQGTGA. This CDR3 spans 13 amino acids. V was pared by 5 bases and J by 1 base, with 7 bases between. The CDR3 DNA reads as TGTGCCAGCAGCCCCGGGGGCACAGATACGCAGTATTTT. As protein: CASSPGGTDTQYF.

The V call is TRBV28, the J call TRBJ1-3; TRBD1 is a possible D gene (6 bases). The germline CDR1 and CDR2 sequences are MDHEN and SYDVKM. This CDR3 has 13 residues. V lost 6 bases, J lost 2 bases, and 8 bases lay in between. This CDR3 is CASSRGPGNTIYF. CDR3 nucleotide sequence: TGTGCCAGCAGCAGGGGCCCTGGAAACACCATATATTTT.

This clone was detected once. CDR3: CATSAGGRARDEQFF. The CDR3 bases are TGTGCCACCAGTGCGGGCGGGAGGGCCCGGGATGAGCAGTTCTTC. V gene TRBV24-1 combines with J gene TRBJ2-1; 9 nucleotides align to TRBD2. V lost 5 bases, J lost 8 bases, and 9 bases stayed unmatched. The germline V gene encodes CDR1 KGHDR and CDR2 SFDVKD. This CDR3 spans 15 amino acids.

The rearrangement links TRBV7-7 to TRBJ2-5, with TRBD2 as a possible D gene (5 bases). Germline assignment: CDR1 SSHAT and CDR2 FNYEAQ (reference sequence). The CDR3 has 16 amino acids. Trimming removed 4 bases at V and 0 bases at J, with 15 bases between. The CDR3 loop reads CASSSSPGDNQETQYF. The CDR3 DNA reads TGTGCCAGCAGCTCTAGCCCCGGAGACAACCAAGAGACCCAGTACTTC.

The gene calls are TRBV20-1 and TRBJ2-6; D gene unclear. Trimming took 3 bases from V and 0 from J, leaving 6 bases between them. This CDR3 contains 14 residues. Germline assignment: CDR1 DFQATT and CDR2 SNEGSKA (reference sequence). The CDR3 here is CSASPRSGANVLTF. CDR3 in DNA: TGCAGTGCTAGTCCCCGCTCTGGGGCCAACGTCCTGACTTTC.

The chain carries TRBV4-3 and TRBJ2-1; D gene ambiguous. V lost 4 bases, J lost 0 bases, and 10 bases lay in between. CDR1 is LGHNA, CDR2 YSLEER, per germline. The CDR3 totals 15 residues. The CDR3 DNA reads TGCGCCAGCAGCCTTGGCCTCAGCTCCTACAATGAGCAGTTCTTC. Its protein is CASSLGLSSYNEQFF.

The rearrangement links TRBV27 to TRBJ1-2, with 9 bases aligning to TRBD1. The CDR3 consists of 15 residues. CDR1 is MNHEY, CDR2 SMNVEV, per germline (reference sequence). The J segment lost 1 base and the V segment lost 3 bases, leaving 3 bases of the junction unmatched. DNA of the CDR3: TGTGCCAGCAGTTTGGGACAGGGCCTTAACTATGGCTACACCTTC. Its translation is CASSLGQGLNYGYTF.

The chain joins TRBV7-6 to TRBJ2-5, with D unresolved. The CDR3 is 13 amino acids. Germline CDR1 reads SGHVS; CDR2 reads FNYEAQ. The V and J ends lost 2 bases and 5 bases respectively, with 9 bases between them. The CDR3 region is CASSLSDGETQYF. CDR3 DNA sequence: TGTGCCAGCAGCTTAAGCGACGGGGAGACCCAGTACTTC.

V and J are TRBV24-1 and TRBJ2-1; 10 bases match TRBD1. This CDR3 region has 14 residues. V was clipped by 5 bases and J by 8 bases; unmatched bases: 5. CDR1 is KGHDR and CDR2 is SFDVKD in the germline V gene. The CDR3 is CATSGRTGGHEQFF. The CDR3 DNA sequence: TGTGCCACCAGTGGCCGGACAGGGGGACATGAGCAGTTCTTC.

This sequence joins TRBV28 and TRBJ2-3, with a weak D call TRBD1 (6 bases). Deletions cut 6 bases from V and 6 bases from J, with 13 bases between. Germline CDR1 is MDHEN and CDR2 is SYDVKM. CDR3 length equals 13 residues. DNA for the CDR3: TGTGCCAGCAGGGTTACAGGGATTGATACGCAGTATTTT. It yields the protein CASRVTGIDTQYF.

The J gene is TRBJ1-2, the V gene TRBV29-1; D might be TRBD1 (6 bases). With 4 bases removed from V and 4 bases from J, the gap between germline ends came to 19 bases. Germline V CDR1 and CDR2: SQVTM, ANQGSEA. The CDR3 sequence is 15 residues long. The CDR3: CSVGSRGGRGYGYTF. The CDR3 DNA is TGCAGCGTTGGATCTAGGGGGGGCAGGGGCTATGGCTACACCTTC.

The J gene is TRBJ1-1, the V gene TRBV9; D not certain. Germline V CDR1 and CDR2: SGDLS, YYNGEE. The CDR3 has 15 amino acids. V dropped 4 bases and J dropped 4 bases, with 17 bases sitting between them. The CDR3 is CASSLGSRSGTEAFF. CDR3 nucleotides: TGTGCCAGCAGCCTAGGATCTAGAAGCGGCACTGAAGCTTTCTTT.